This T cell receptor beta chain is drawn from a study of T cell repertoires in cytomegalovirus infection (dated by TCRdb to about 2019). Turning to the overall study: Donor HLA type was relevant to the analysis, because carriage of CMV infection together with the matching HLA type was indicated by public TCR beta signatures.

Study-wide conclusions, independent of this receptor: The ex vivo response was dominated by HLA-C-restricted CMV-specific TCR beta clonotypes, and the single most frequent clonotype in two of eight donors was supplied by these HLA-C-restricted clonotypes. Carriers of CMV infection plus the relevant HLA type were discriminated by the cumulative frequency of public TCR beta family members in the study cohort and in an independent roughly 400-donor cohort.

With regard to this clonotype: This clone's antigen is unknown. Per-base qualities were not stored, and no clone one base away is much larger.

The sequencer listed for this sample is Illumina HiSeq 1500. TCRdb reprocessed the public reads (quality trimming at Q25 with fastp, clone calling with MiXCR) and kept in-frame beta chains. Entries that share a CDR3 protein sequence are merged under the most common genes and DNA. The sample table contains a few hundred thousand distinct CDR3 sequences; only one count was recorded for over 7.5% of them. The ten top clones hold around 4% of the sample. The origin of this receptor is a human donor in good health (CMV status not recorded). Some clones in this sample may be carry-over from other donors' samples. The sample comprised PBMCs.

The nucleotide sequence is TGTGCCAGCGGAGCGGGGGGGCCAGGAGATACGCAGTATTTT. Translation gives CASGAGGPGDTQYF. In this chain, TRBV2 is recombined with TRBJ2-3; TRBD2 fits 10 bases in the junction. The CDR3 contains 14 residues, cysteine and phenylalanine counted. Only the CDR3 region is kept as DNA, spanning 42 bases read in frame from base 1. V is cut back by 8 bases and J by 5 bases, with 7 bases in the junction unmatched. Taken from the germline V gene, the CDR1 and CDR2 loops are SNHLY and FYNNEI.